This TCR beta chain was profiled in a study of T cell repertoires in cytomegalovirus infection (dated by TCRdb to about 2019). Broadly, across the study: Because public TCR beta signatures pointed to carriage of CMV infection together with the matching HLA type, the HLA type of each donor mattered for the analysis. General findings and caveats noted by the study authors: Carriers of CMV infection plus the relevant HLA type were discriminated by the cumulative frequency of public TCR beta family members in the study cohort and in an independent roughly 370-donor cohort. The ex vivo response was dominated by HLA-C-restricted CMV-specific TCR beta clonotypes, and the single most frequent clonotype in two of eight donors was supplied by these HLA-C-restricted clonotypes.

A remark on this clonotype: Its antigen remains unidentified. No quality values exist for individual bases; no much larger clone is one base distant.

TCRdb names Illumina HiSeq 1500 as the instrument used. TCRdb reanalyzed the raw reads on its own, using fastp at Q25 for trimming and MiXCR for clone calling, and kept in-frame beta chains. CDR3 protein duplicates are merged, each entry listing the most common genes and DNA. The sample data list 150,000 to 200,000 distinct CDR3 sequences, and approximately 15% of these were observed just once. The leading ten clones occupy 25% to 30% of the sample. The sequence was obtained from a human donor in good health (CMV status not recorded). Some clones in this sample may be carry-over from other donors' samples. The sequenced sample was PBMCs.

The nucleotide sequence reads TGCAGCGTTTCGGACAGGGCTACTCGCGCCCAGCATTTT. Translated, it gives CSVSDRATRAQHF. The chain uses TRBV29-1 and TRBJ1-5, with 8 bases aligning to TRBD1. At the junction V is shortened by 5 bases and J by 11 bases; bases outside the gene matches: 11. The CDR3 has 13 amino acids, counting the end cysteine and phenylalanine. Only the CDR3 region is kept as DNA, spanning 39 bases read in frame from base 1. CDR1 and CDR2 are read off the germline V gene as SQVTM and ANQGSEA.